This T cell receptor (beta chain) was profiled in a study of T cell repertoires in cytomegalovirus infection. Study in general: Based on public TCR beta signatures, there were indications of CMV infection and of a matching HLA type.

MiXCR was run by TCRdb on the reads, yielding one entry per CDR3 protein. The sample carries 900,000 to 950,000 distinct CDR3 sequences, around 32% recorded once. As for this clonotype: The antigen is not known.

The CDR3 spans 11 residues. Deletions cut 6 bases from V and 16 bases from J, with 16 bases between. The sequencing here drew on cultured CD8+ T cells from PBMCs, taken from culture after CMV antigen stimulation. The chain carries TRBV12-3 or TRBV12-4 and TRBJ2-1; tentatively, D is TRBD1 (6 bases). The clonotype comes from a human donor in good health (CMV status not recorded). Some clones in this sample may be carry-over from other donors' samples. The CDR3 protein is CASSLDRSNFF. The CDR3 nucleotides read TGTGCCAGCAGCTTGGACAGAAGCAATTTCTTC.